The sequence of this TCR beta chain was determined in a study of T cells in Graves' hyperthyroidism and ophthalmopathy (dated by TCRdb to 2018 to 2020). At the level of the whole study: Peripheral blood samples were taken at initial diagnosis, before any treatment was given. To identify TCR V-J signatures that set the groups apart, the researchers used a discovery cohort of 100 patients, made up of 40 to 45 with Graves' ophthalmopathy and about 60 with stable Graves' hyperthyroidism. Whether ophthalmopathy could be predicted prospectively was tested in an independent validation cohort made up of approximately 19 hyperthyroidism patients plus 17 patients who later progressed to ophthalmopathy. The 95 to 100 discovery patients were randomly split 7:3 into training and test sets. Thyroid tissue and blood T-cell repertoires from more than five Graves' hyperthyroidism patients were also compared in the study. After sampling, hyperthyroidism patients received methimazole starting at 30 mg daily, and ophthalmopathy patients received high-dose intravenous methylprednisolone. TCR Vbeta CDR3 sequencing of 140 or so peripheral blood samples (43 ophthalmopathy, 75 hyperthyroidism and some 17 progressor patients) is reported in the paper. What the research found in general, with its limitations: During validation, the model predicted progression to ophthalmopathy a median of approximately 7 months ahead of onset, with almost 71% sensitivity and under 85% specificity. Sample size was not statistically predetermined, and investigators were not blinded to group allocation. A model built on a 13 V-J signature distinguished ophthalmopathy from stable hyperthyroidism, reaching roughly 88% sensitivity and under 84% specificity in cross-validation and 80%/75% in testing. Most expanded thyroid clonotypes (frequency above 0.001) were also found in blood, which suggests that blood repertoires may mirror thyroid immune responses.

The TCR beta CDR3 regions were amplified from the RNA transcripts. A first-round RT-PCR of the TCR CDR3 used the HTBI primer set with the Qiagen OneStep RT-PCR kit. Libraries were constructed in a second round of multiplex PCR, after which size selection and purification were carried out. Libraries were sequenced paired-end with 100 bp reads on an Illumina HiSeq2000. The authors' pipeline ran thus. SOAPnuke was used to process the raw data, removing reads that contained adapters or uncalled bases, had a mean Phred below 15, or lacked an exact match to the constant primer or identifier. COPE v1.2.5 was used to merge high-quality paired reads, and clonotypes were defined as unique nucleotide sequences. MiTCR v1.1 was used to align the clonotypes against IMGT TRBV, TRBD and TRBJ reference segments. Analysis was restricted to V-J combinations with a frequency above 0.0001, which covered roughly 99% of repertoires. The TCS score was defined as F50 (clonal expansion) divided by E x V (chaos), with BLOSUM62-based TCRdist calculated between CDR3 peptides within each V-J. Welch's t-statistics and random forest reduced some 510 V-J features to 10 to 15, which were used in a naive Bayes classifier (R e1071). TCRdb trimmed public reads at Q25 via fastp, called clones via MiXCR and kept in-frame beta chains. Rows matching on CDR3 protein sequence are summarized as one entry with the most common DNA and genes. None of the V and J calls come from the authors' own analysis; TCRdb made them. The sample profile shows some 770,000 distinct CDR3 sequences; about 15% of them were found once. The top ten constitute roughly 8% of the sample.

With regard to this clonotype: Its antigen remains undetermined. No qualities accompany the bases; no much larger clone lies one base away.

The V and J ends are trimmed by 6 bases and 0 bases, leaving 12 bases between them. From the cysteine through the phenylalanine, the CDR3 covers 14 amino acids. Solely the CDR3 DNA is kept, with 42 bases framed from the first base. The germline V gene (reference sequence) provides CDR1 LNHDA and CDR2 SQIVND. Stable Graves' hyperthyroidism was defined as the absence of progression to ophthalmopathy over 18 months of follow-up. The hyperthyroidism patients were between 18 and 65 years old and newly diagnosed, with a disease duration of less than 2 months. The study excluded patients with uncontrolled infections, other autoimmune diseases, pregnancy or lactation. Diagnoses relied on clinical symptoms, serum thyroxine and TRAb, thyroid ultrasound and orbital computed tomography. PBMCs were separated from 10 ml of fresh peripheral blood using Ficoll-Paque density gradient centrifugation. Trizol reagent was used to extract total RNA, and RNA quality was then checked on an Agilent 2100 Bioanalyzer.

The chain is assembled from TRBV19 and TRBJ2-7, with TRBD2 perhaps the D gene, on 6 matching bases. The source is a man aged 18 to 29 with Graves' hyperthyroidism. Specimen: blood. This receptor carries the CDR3 CASSHSGGSYEQYF. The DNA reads TGTGCCAGTAGCCATAGCGGAGGCTCCTACGAGCAGTACTTC.